This is a list of T cell receptor beta chains from one sample in a study of T cell responses to AZD1222 COVID-19 vaccine. This table comes from immunoSEQ multiplex PCR, and its TCRdb copy is limited to in-frame clones, with some not included. The table has about 150,000 clones, about 91% seen once; the top ten hold roughly 2%. The sample here was peripheral blood, taken on day 0 of AZD1222 vaccination. Source of these receptors: an adult in good health. Each CDR3 is given with its conserved first and last residue. The D gene is left open where the match is weak. Clone size is stated in some rows and not others, as once, few, many or a class when expanded.

clone size: once; D gene: TRBD1; J gene: TRBJ2-7; V gene: TRBV30; CDR3 DNA: TGTGCCTGGATCCGGGACAGGGGTACCTACGAGCAGTACTTC; CDR3 protein: CAWIRDRGTYEQYF
clone size: NA; D gene: NA; J gene: TRBJ1-1; V gene: TRBV4-3; CDR3 DNA: TGCGCCAGCAGCCAAGGGCGGCCGGGGGGCAACACTGAAGCTTTCTTT; CDR3 protein: CASSQGRPGGNTEAFF
clone size: NA; D gene: NA; J gene: TRBJ1-4; V gene: TRBV21-1; CDR3 DNA: TGTGCCAGCAGCAAAGGAGGGGCGGGGCCGGATGAGGATGAAAAACTGTTTTTT; CDR3 protein: CASSKGGAGPDEDEKLFF
clone size: once; D gene: NA; J gene: TRBJ1-2; V gene: TRBV7-2; CDR3 DNA: TGTGCCAGCAGCCCCGAGATCTATGGCTACACCTTC; CDR3 protein: CASSPEIYGYTF
clone size: NA; D gene: NA; J gene: TRBJ1-1; V gene: TRBV30; CDR3 DNA: TGTGCCTGGAACGGGGCAAGGGTGGAAGCTTTCTTT; CDR3 protein: CAWNGARVEAFF
clone size: NA; D gene: TRBD2; J gene: TRBJ2-1; V gene: TRBV9; CDR3 DNA: TGTGCCAGCAGCAGAAGCGGGAGTATAAACAATGAGCAGTTCTTC; CDR3 protein: CASSRSGSINNEQFF
clone size: NA; D gene: NA; J gene: TRBJ1-1; V gene: TRBV4-3; CDR3 DNA: TGCGCCAGCAGCCCCGGACAGCTGAACACTGAAGCTTTCTTT; CDR3 protein: CASSPGQLNTEAFF
clone size: NA; D gene: TRBD1; J gene: TRBJ1-1; V gene: TRBV6-2/TRBV6-3; CDR3 DNA: TGTGCCAGCAGCTTAGGTCGACTCACAGGGGGCACTGAAGCTTTCTTT; CDR3 protein: CASSLGRLTGGTEAFF
clone size: once; D gene: TRBD2; J gene: TRBJ2-2; V gene: TRBV19; CDR3 DNA: TGTGCCAGTAGTATGCTAGCGGGAGGCGCCGGGGAGCTGTTTTTT; CDR3 protein: CASSMLAGGAGELFF
clone size: NA; D gene: TRBD2; J gene: TRBJ2-1; V gene: TRBV7-9; CDR3 DNA: TGTGCCAGCAGCTTAGCGGGAGGGCCGGGGGGCTCCTACAATGAGCAGTTCTTC; CDR3 protein: CASSLAGGPGGSYNEQFF
clone size: NA; D gene: TRBD1; J gene: TRBJ1-4; V gene: TRBV29-1; CDR3 DNA: TGCAGCGTTGGACCCGCAGGGGGCCTTAATGAAAAACTGTTTTTT; CDR3 protein: CSVGPAGGLNEKLFF
clone size: NA; D gene: TRBD1; J gene: TRBJ1-6; V gene: TRBV5-1; CDR3 DNA: TGCGCCAGCAGCAGGACAGGCTCACGAACTAGTTCACCCCTCCACTTT; CDR3 protein: CASSRTGSRTSSPLHF
clone size: once; D gene: NA; J gene: TRBJ2-4; V gene: TRBV27; CDR3 DNA: TGTGCCAGCAGTTTTTCGGTATGGGCAGGCCGGTCAAACATTCAGTACTTC; CDR3 protein: CASSFSVWAGRSNIQYF
clone size: NA; D gene: NA; J gene: TRBJ1-4; V gene: TRBV11-3; CDR3 DNA: TGTGCCAGCAACTCGGGGCCTAATGAAAAACTGTTTTTT; CDR3 protein: CASNSGPNEKLFF
clone size: NA; D gene: NA; J gene: TRBJ2-2; V gene: TRBV7-3; CDR3 DNA: TGTGCCAGCAGCCCCCCCGGGGTCGGGGAGCTGTTTTTT; CDR3 protein: CASSPPGVGELFF
clone size: NA; D gene: NA; J gene: TRBJ2-7; V gene: TRBV27; CDR3 DNA: TGTGCCAGCAGCGAACTAGTGGCCTACGAGCAGTACTTC; CDR3 protein: CASSELVAYEQYF
clone size: NA; D gene: TRBD1; J gene: TRBJ2-1; V gene: TRBV7-2; CDR3 DNA: TGTGCCAGCAGCTTGGCGGGACAGGCCTACAATGAGCAGTTCTTC; CDR3 protein: CASSLAGQAYNEQFF
clone size: NA; D gene: TRBD1; J gene: TRBJ1-4; V gene: TRBV5-6; CDR3 DNA: TGTGCCAGCAGTTTAGCTGGACAGGATGAAAAACTGTTTTTT; CDR3 protein: CASSLAGQDEKLFF
clone size: NA; D gene: NA; J gene: TRBJ1-1; V gene: TRBV4-3; CDR3 DNA: TGCGCCAGCAGCCAAGATGCGATCAGACAGAACACTGAAGCTTTCTTT; CDR3 protein: CASSQDAIRQNTEAFF
clone size: NA; D gene: NA; J gene: TRBJ2-1; V gene: TRBV10-3; CDR3 DNA: TGTGCCATCAGTGGGCCCCAGTTAAATGAGCAGTTCTTC; CDR3 protein: CAISGPQLNEQFF
clone size: NA; D gene: TRBD2; J gene: TRBJ2-5; V gene: TRBV10-3; CDR3 DNA: TGTGCCATCGGCGGGGGGGAGACCCAGTACTTC; CDR3 protein: CAIGGGETQYF
clone size: NA; D gene: NA; J gene: TRBJ1-2; V gene: TRBV7-9; CDR3 DNA: TGTGCCAGCAGCTTGTTAGAGACGGGCCACAGCACCTTC; CDR3 protein: CASSLLETGHSTF
clone size: NA; D gene: TRBD1; J gene: TRBJ1-1; V gene: TRBV5-1; CDR3 DNA: TGCGCCAGCAGCTGGGGACAGCAGTACACTGAAGCTTTCTTT; CDR3 protein: CASSWGQQYTEAFF
clone size: once; D gene: TRBD1; J gene: TRBJ2-7; V gene: TRBV5-1; CDR3 DNA: TGCGCCAGCAGCTTAACAGGGGGCTACGAGCAGTACTTC; CDR3 protein: CASSLTGGYEQYF
clone size: NA; D gene: TRBD1; J gene: TRBJ2-2; V gene: TRBV18; CDR3 DNA: TGTGCCAGCTCACCCCGGGACAGATACACCGGGGAGCTGTTTTTT; CDR3 protein: CASSPRDRYTGELFF
clone size: NA; D gene: NA; J gene: TRBJ2-2; V gene: TRBV2; CDR3 DNA: TGTGCCAGCAGCAGGGTGAATGGCGGGGAGCTGTTTTTT; CDR3 protein: CASSRVNGGELFF
clone size: NA; D gene: NA; J gene: TRBJ2-2; V gene: TRBV5-1; CDR3 DNA: TGCGCCAGCAGCTTCGGAGCGACGAACACCGGGGAGCTGTTTTTT; CDR3 protein: CASSFGATNTGELFF
clone size: NA; D gene: NA; J gene: TRBJ1-6; V gene: TRBV6-6; CDR3 DNA: TGTGCCAGCAGTTATGACGTTCTTAATTCACCCCTCCACTTT; CDR3 protein: CASSYDVLNSPLHF
clone size: NA; D gene: NA; J gene: TRBJ1-2; V gene: TRBV29-1; CDR3 DNA: TGCAGCGTTGAATGGGGAGGGCGAGGCTACACCTTC; CDR3 protein: CSVEWGGRGYTF
clone size: NA; D gene: NA; J gene: TRBJ2-5; V gene: TRBV21-1; CDR3 DNA: TGTGCCAGCAGCAAATATCACCCATTGGAGACCCAGTACTTC; CDR3 protein: CASSKYHPLETQYF
clone size: NA; D gene: NA; J gene: TRBJ2-5; V gene: TRBV5-4; CDR3 DNA: TGTGCCAGCAGGGGGATCAATGAGACCCAGTACTTC; CDR3 protein: CASRGINETQYF
clone size: few; D gene: TRBD2; J gene: TRBJ2-2; V gene: TRBV3-1/TRBV3-2; CDR3 DNA: TGTGCCAGCAGCCAAGGTGCAGCGGGAACGAACACCGGGGAGCTGTTTTTT; CDR3 protein: CASSQGAAGTNTGELFF
clone size: NA; D gene: NA; J gene: TRBJ1-1; V gene: TRBV2; CDR3 DNA: TGTGCCAGCCGTTACACTGAAGCTTTCTTT; CDR3 protein: CASRYTEAFF
clone size: once; D gene: TRBD1; J gene: TRBJ1-1; V gene: TRBV19; CDR3 DNA: TGTGCCAGTAACAGGGGGGGCTTGAACACTGAAGCTTTCTTT; CDR3 protein: CASNRGGLNTEAFF
clone size: NA; D gene: NA; J gene: TRBJ1-2; V gene: TRBV7-9; CDR3 DNA: TGTGCCAGCAGCGAGGGGAGAGGCCGATTTGATGGCTACACCTTC; CDR3 protein: CASSEGRGRFDGYTF
clone size: NA; D gene: NA; J gene: TRBJ2-1; V gene: TRBV7-7; CDR3 DNA: TGTGCTAGCAGCTTAGAAGGGGGGAGGCTCAACAATGAGCAGTTCTTC; CDR3 protein: CASSLEGGRLNNEQFF
clone size: NA; D gene: NA; J gene: TRBJ1-3; V gene: TRBV6-5; CDR3 DNA: TGTGCCAGCAGTTTCCGTGGAAACACCATATATTTT; CDR3 protein: CASSFRGNTIYF
clone size: NA; D gene: NA; J gene: TRBJ2-7; V gene: TRBV9; CDR3 DNA: TGTGCCAGCAGCGGGGACCTATCGGGGGAGCAGTACTTC; CDR3 protein: CASSGDLSGEQYF
clone size: NA; D gene: NA; J gene: TRBJ2-7; V gene: TRBV7-2; CDR3 DNA: TGTGCCAGCAGCCCCTTAGTGGGCGAGCAGTACTTC; CDR3 protein: CASSPLVGEQYF
clone size: NA; D gene: NA; J gene: TRBJ2-3; V gene: TRBV2; CDR3 DNA: TGTGCCAGCAGTGAGTTTAATACGCAGTATTTT; CDR3 protein: CASSEFNTQYF
clone size: NA; D gene: TRBD2; J gene: TRBJ2-1; V gene: TRBV5-4; CDR3 DNA: TGTGCCAGCAGGGAACTAGCGGGAGGCTACAATGAGCAGTTCTTC; CDR3 protein: CASRELAGGYNEQFF
clone size: NA; D gene: TRBD2; J gene: TRBJ2-7; V gene: TRBV5-4; CDR3 DNA: TGTGCCAGCAGCTCTAGCGGGATCTCCTACGAGCAGTACTTC; CDR3 protein: CASSSSGISYEQYF
clone size: few; D gene: NA; J gene: TRBJ2-7; V gene: TRBV5-1; CDR3 DNA: TGCGCCAGCAGCCAGCGCCGGCTAGGTTTAGAGCAGTACTTC; CDR3 protein: CASSQRRLGLEQYF
clone size: NA; D gene: TRBD1; J gene: TRBJ1-5; V gene: TRBV3-1/TRBV3-2; CDR3 DNA: TGTGCCAGCAGCCTGGGACAGGGGATTCAGCCCCAGCATTTT; CDR3 protein: CASSLGQGIQPQHF
clone size: few; D gene: TRBD1; J gene: TRBJ2-3; V gene: TRBV27; CDR3 DNA: TGTGCCAGCAGTATCACAGGGGCTAGCACAGATACGCAGTATTTT; CDR3 protein: CASSITGASTDTQYF
clone size: NA; D gene: NA; J gene: TRBJ2-5; V gene: TRBV4-3; CDR3 DNA: TGCGCCAGCAGCCAAGGGGGAGTCCGACAAGAGACCCAGTACTTC; CDR3 protein: CASSQGGVRQETQYF
clone size: NA; D gene: NA; J gene: TRBJ1-2; V gene: TRBV29-1; CDR3 DNA: TGCAGCGTTGATGGGTTCTATGGCTACACCTTC; CDR3 protein: CSVDGFYGYTF
clone size: once; D gene: NA; J gene: TRBJ1-1; V gene: TRBV7-9; CDR3 DNA: TGTGCCAGCGGGGGTGAAGCTTTCTTT; CDR3 protein: CASGGEAFF
clone size: NA; D gene: NA; J gene: TRBJ2-1; V gene: TRBV7-6; CDR3 DNA: TGTGCCAGCAGCTTAGAGTTTGACCGGGGGGCCAATGAGCAGTTCTTC; CDR3 protein: CASSLEFDRGANEQFF
clone size: NA; D gene: TRBD1; J gene: TRBJ1-5; V gene: TRBV7-8; CDR3 DNA: TGTGCCAGCAGCCTAGCCGCTTTAGGGACAGGGGGCCAGCCCCAGCATTTT; CDR3 protein: CASSLAALGTGGQPQHF
clone size: many; D gene: NA; J gene: TRBJ1-1; V gene: TRBV5-5; CDR3 DNA: TGTGCCAGCAGCTTTGGGCGAACTGAAGCTTTCTTT; CDR3 protein: CASSFGRTEAFF
clone size: NA; D gene: TRBD1; J gene: TRBJ2-7; V gene: TRBV28; CDR3 DNA: TGTGCCAGCAGGCAAACAGGGGGTAGCACCTACGAGCAGTACTTC; CDR3 protein: CASRQTGGSTYEQYF
clone size: NA; D gene: NA; J gene: TRBJ1-5; V gene: TRBV28; CDR3 DNA: TGTGCCAGCAGTGTCAGGGCGGGAGGTCAGCCCCAGCATTTT; CDR3 protein: CASSVRAGGQPQHF
clone size: once; D gene: NA; J gene: TRBJ1-6; V gene: TRBV5-1; CDR3 DNA: TGCGCCAGCAGCGAACGACAGGTTAATTCACCCCTCCACTTT; CDR3 protein: CASSERQVNSPLHF
clone size: NA; D gene: NA; J gene: TRBJ2-7; V gene: TRBV5-5; CDR3 DNA: TGTGCCAGCAACCCGAGAGGGGTCCCCCCCTACGAGCAGTACTTC; CDR3 protein: CASNPRGVPPYEQYF
clone size: NA; D gene: NA; J gene: TRBJ1-2; V gene: TRBV19; CDR3 DNA: TGTGCCAGTAGTATAGATCTTACAGGCACCTATGGCTACACCTTC; CDR3 protein: CASSIDLTGTYGYTF
clone size: NA; D gene: NA; J gene: TRBJ2-1; V gene: TRBV7-9; CDR3 DNA: TGTGCCAGCAGCTTAGTCGGCGGGAAGACCAATGAGCAGTTCTTC; CDR3 protein: CASSLVGGKTNEQFF
clone size: NA; D gene: TRBD1; J gene: TRBJ1-1; V gene: TRBV12-3/TRBV12-4; CDR3 DNA: TGTGCCAGCACTTTGAGGGGACAGACTGAAGCTTTCTTT; CDR3 protein: CASTLRGQTEAFF
clone size: NA; D gene: NA; J gene: TRBJ2-3; V gene: TRBV19; CDR3 DNA: TGTGCCAGTAGGGAGGGAAACACAGATACGCAGTATTTT; CDR3 protein: CASREGNTDTQYF